The clone carrying this T cell receptor (beta chain) appeared a single time. The sample belongs to a study of blood T cell repertoires in COVID-19. In the study overall: Whether acute or convalescent, the COVID-19 samples came from the United States, Italy and Spain.

The Seattle patients, enrolled during active infection, were followed longitudinally. CDR3 length equals 14 residues. CDR1 SNHLY and CDR2 FYNNEI come from the germline V gene. The junction had 4 bases not matched to a gene; V was cut back by 4 bases and J by 2 bases. This table comes from immunoSEQ multiplex PCR, and its TCRdb copy is limited to in-frame clones, with some not included. This table has about 96,000 clones, 70% to 90% appearing once. The TCR comes from a human donor with COVID-19, enrolled during active disease. The donor label of this sample is uncertain. The gene calls are TRBV2 and TRBJ2-7; 8 bases are shared with TRBD1. Sequencing input: peripheral blood. The CDR3 DNA reads as TGTGCCAGCAGTGGACAGGGGAAAACCTACGAGCAGTACTTC. Residues: CASSGQGKTYEQYF.